A single sample gave rise to the 23 T cell receptor beta chains below, sequenced in a study of regulatory T cells in long-lasting Graves disease. The time point denotes: newly diagnosed GD, antithyroid drugs for less than 3 months. PBMCs were the source of the RNA used for TCR sequencing. Libraries of TCR beta came from iRepertoire HTBI primers plus Arm-PCR of CDR3 regions. TCRdb re-derived calls from the multiplex PCR reads in MiXCR, one entry per CDR3 protein. The sample lists 300,000 to 400,000 distinct CDR3 sequences; 15% to 18% were seen once. The sample in question was peripheral blood mononuclear cells (PBMCs), obtained at new diagnosis, from a patient treated with antithyroid drugs. These receptor sequences come from a female donor with Graves disease.

This clonotype was counted many times. V usage is TRBV12-3 or TRBV12-4 and J usage is TRBJ1-2, with 12 bases identical to TRBD1. Trimming cost V 6 bases and J 3 bases; bases outside gene matches: 11. The CDR3 runs 17 residues. The CDR3 loop is CASRLRDRGRRDYGYTF. The CDR3 nucleotides read TGTGCCAGCAGGCTCCGGGACAGGGGGCGCCGGGACTATGGCTACACCTTC.

This clonotype was found many times. The rearrangement joins TRBV20-1 to TRBJ1-2, with TRBD1 as a possible D gene (5 bases). CDR3 length: 13 residues. Germline V gene data show CDR1 as DFQATT and CDR2 as SNEGSKA (reference sequence). V dropped 7 bases and J dropped 2 bases, with 14 bases sitting between them. The CDR3 here is CSVKGTRNYGYTF. CDR3 nucleotides: TGCAGTGTTAAAGGGACGAGAAACTATGGCTACACCTTC.

This chain uses TRBV28 with TRBJ2-7; D may be TRBD1 (5 bases). This CDR3 spans 16 amino acids. The germline V gene has CDR1 MDHEN and CDR2 SYDVKM. The germline V and J ends were trimmed by 3 bases and 4 bases, with 19 bases remaining between them. In nucleotides, the CDR3 is TGTGCCAGCAGTTTGGGTATCGGGCAGGGTGAATACGAGCAGTACTTC. As protein: CASSLGIGQGEYEQYF.

This clonotype was seen a few times. The chain recombines TRBV20-1 with TRBJ1-1; D is unresolved. V lost 0 bases, J lost 9 bases, and 8 bases lay in between. This CDR3 contains 11 residues. Germline V gene data show CDR1 as DFQATT and CDR2 as SNEGSKA (reference sequence). The CDR3 is CSAREDGKAFF. DNA of the CDR3: TGCAGTGCTAGAGAAGATGGTAAAGCTTTCTTT.

Many counts were recorded for this clonotype. This chain connects TRBV28 to TRBJ1-5; D gene uncertain. Germline CDR1 and CDR2: MDHEN and SYDVKM. V was clipped by 4 bases and J by 8 bases, with 24 bases between them. The CDR3 covers 17 residues. CDR3 sequence (DNA): TGTGCCAGCAGTTCCTCATCCAGAGACTTTAGGGTTGAGCCCCAGCATTTT. This gives the protein CASSSSSRDFRVEPQHF.

In this sample, this clonotype turned up many times. The chain joins TRBV28 to TRBJ2-4, with D tentatively TRBD2 (5 bases). Germline loops: CDR1 MDHEN, CDR2 SYDVKM. The CDR3 is made up of 15 amino acids. Trimming stripped 5 bases from V and 0 bases from J, with 11 bases between. This chain's CDR3 is CASSPLREAKNIQYF. Here the CDR3 DNA reads TGTGCCAGCAGTCCCCTACGGGAAGCCAAAAACATTCAGTACTTC.

V is TRBV5-1 and J is TRBJ2-5; D might be TRBD1 or TRBD2, each matching 5 bases. Germline CDR1 reads SGHRS; CDR2 reads YFSETQ. V lost 4 bases, J lost 6 bases, and 16 bases lay in between. This CDR3 spans 14 amino acids. CDR3 nucleotide sequence: TGCGCCAGCAGCACGACATGGGGGTTGAAGACCCAGTACTTC. Its protein is CASSTTWGLKTQYF.

This clonotype was detected ten times or more. The chain links TRBV11-2 to TRBJ2-3, with D perhaps TRBD1 (5 bases). From germline, CDR1 is SGHAT and CDR2 FQNNGV. The CDR3 length is 15 residues. The V end lost 1 base, the J end lost 1 base, and 9 bases lay between the germline ends. The CDR3 DNA reads as TGTGCCAGCAGCTTAGGGTTCAGGGGCACAGATACGCAGTATTTT. Its translation is CASSLGFRGTDTQYF.

In nucleotides, the CDR3 is TGTGCCAGCAGTCTTGACACAGGGTCCGGATATGGCTACACCTTC. This encodes CASSLDTGSGYGYTF. V and J are TRBV12-3 or TRBV12-4 and TRBJ1-2; tentatively, D is TRBD1 (6 bases). This CDR3 has 15 residues. V lost 5 bases and J 5 bases, leaving 18 bases between the germline ends.

This clonotype was recorded many times. The V call is TRBV6-1, the J call TRBJ1-1, with 12 bases that match TRBD1. Germline CDR1 reads MNHNS; CDR2 reads SASEGT. V trimming: 3 bases; J trimming: 4 bases; junction bases outside the gene matches: 6. This CDR3 comprises 16 residues. CDR3 residues: CASSERGTGGVTEAFF. The CDR3 nucleotides read TGTGCCAGCAGTGAGAGGGGGACAGGGGGCGTCACTGAAGCTTTCTTT.

At least ten counts were recorded for this clonotype. The chain employs TRBV27 and TRBJ2-2, with D uncertain. The V gene's germline CDR1 is MNHEY and CDR2 SMNVEV (reference sequence). Trimming left V 4 bases short and J 5 bases short, with 11 bases between. The CDR3 loop spans 14 amino acids. The CDR3 sequence: CASSSLRSTGELFF. The DNA for the CDR3 is TGTGCCAGCAGTTCGTTAAGGAGTACCGGGGAGCTGTTTTTT.

This clonotype occurred a few times. This CDR3 is CASSSEDREKLFF. CDR3 coding DNA: TGTGCCAGCTCCTCGGAGGACCGGGAAAAACTGTTTTTT. V usage is TRBV18 and J usage is TRBJ1-4; D is uncertain. CDR3 size: 13 residues. The V gene lost 6 bases and the J gene lost 8 bases, with 13 bases spanning the gap. From germline, CDR1 is KGHSH and CDR2 LQKENI.

In this sample, this clonotype turned up many times. This chain connects TRBV18 to TRBJ2-1; the D is unclear. The length of the CDR3 is 12 residues. Germline CDR1 reads KGHSH; CDR2 reads LQKENI. Trimming shortened V by 7 bases and J by 6 bases, and 10 bases separated the two germline ends. The CDR3 DNA reads TGTGCCAGCTACCCATTGGTCAATGAGCAGTTCTTC. Protein sequence: CASYPLVNEQFF.

V usage is TRBV12-3 or TRBV12-4 and J usage is TRBJ1-1, with D possibly TRBD1 on 5 matching bases. The V and J ends lost 2 bases and 1 base respectively, with 20 bases between them. This CDR3 is 18 amino acids long. CDR3 region: CASSLYLRPGKGNTEAFF. CDR3 sequence (DNA): TGTGCCAGCAGTTTATATCTGCGGCCAGGGAAGGGGAACACTGAAGCTTTCTTT.

This clonotype has a count of ten or more. The chain uses TRBV12-3 or TRBV12-4 and TRBJ1-5; D gene uncertain. The ends were cut back, 1 base at V and 8 bases at J, with 9 bases in the middle. The CDR3 has 13 amino acids. As DNA, the CDR3 is TGTGCCAGCAGTTTAGGTCGGACGGAGCCCCAGCATTTT. Residues: CASSLGRTEPQHF.

In this sample, this clonotype turned up many times. The chain combines TRBV19 with TRBJ2-1; 9 bases fit TRBD1. In germline, CDR1 is LNHDA, CDR2 SQIVND (reference sequence). J lost 0 bases, V lost 0 bases, and 18 bases had no gene match. This CDR3 is 22 amino acids long. The CDR3 DNA reads TGTGCCAGTAGTATAGATCGACGGGGACAGGGTTACCTGGAGAGCTCCTACAATGAGCAGTTCTTC. Amino acid sequence: CASSIDRRGQGYLESSYNEQFF.

This clonotype was counted ten times or more. The chain carries TRBV11-2 and TRBJ2-1; D not certain. Germline V gives CDR1 SGHAT, CDR2 FQNNGV. CDR3 size: 12 residues. V lost 3 bases and J 9 bases, leaving 9 bases between the germline ends. The CDR3 reads CASSFQISEQFF. Written as DNA, the CDR3 is TGTGCCAGCAGCTTCCAAATCAGTGAGCAGTTCTTC.

This clonotype was counted at least ten times. The rearrangement uses TRBV12-3 or TRBV12-4 and TRBJ2-7; 9 nucleotides agree with TRBD2. The CDR3 contains 15 residues. V was pared by 3 bases and J by 7 bases, with 10 bases of the junction left unmatched. Written as DNA, the CDR3 is TGTGCCAGCAGTTTTTCCCCTAGCGGGACAGTTGAGCAGTACTTC. Translated, it gives CASSFSPSGTVEQYF.

There are many counts of this clonotype. This rearrangement joins TRBV11-2 to TRBJ2-5; possibly TRBD1 or TRBD2 for D (5 bases each). Trimming pared 4 bases from V and 5 bases from J, leaving 11 bases between. The CDR3 is 13 residues long. Per the germline V gene, CDR1 is SGHAT and CDR2 is FQNNGV. The CDR3 loop is CASSWGPAETQYF. CDR3 DNA sequence: TGTGCCAGCAGCTGGGGACCGGCCGAGACCCAGTACTTC.

The rearrangement joins TRBV19 to TRBJ1-5, with 7 bases fitting TRBD1. This CDR3 has 16 residues. V trimming: 1 base; J trimming: 0 bases; junction bases outside the gene matches: 3. Per the germline V gene, CDR1 is LNHDA and CDR2 is SQIVND (reference sequence). CDR3 DNA: TGTGCCAGTAGTATAGGAGGGACAGTTAGCAATCAGCCCCAGCATTTT. Translating gives CASSIGGTVSNQPQHF.

This clonotype has ten or more counts. V gene TRBV20-1 combines with J gene TRBJ2-5; D could derive from TRBD1 or TRBD2 (5 bases each). V lost 2 bases to trimming and J lost 2 bases, with 15 bases between them. Germline loops: CDR1 DFQATT, CDR2 SNEGSKA (reference sequence). The CDR3 runs to 15 residues. CDR3 protein: CSARPGTLLQETQYF. The CDR3 DNA follows: TGCAGTGCTAGACCCGGGACCCTCCTACAAGAGACCCAGTACTTC.

The rearrangement links TRBV7-9 to TRBJ2-3; maybe TRBD1 (6 bases). Germline CDR1 is SEHNR and CDR2 is FQNEAQ (reference sequence). Trimming cost V 1 base and J 3 bases, with 14 bases left between them. The CDR3 length is 16 residues. The CDR3 sequence: CASSLDWAGDTDTQYF. In nucleotides, the CDR3 is TGTGCCAGCAGCTTAGATTGGGCAGGGGATACAGATACGCAGTATTTT.

The table lists this clonotype with a few counts. The rearrangement joins TRBV4-1 to TRBJ2-1; D is perhaps TRBD1 (6 bases). This CDR3 is built from 17 residues. CDR1 MGHRA and CDR2 YSYEKL come from the germline V gene. Between the trimmed V and J ends, which lost 4 bases and 7 bases, there was a span of 23 bases. CDR3 bases: TGCGCCAGCAGCCCGGGCAGGGGCCGAAGGGTAGTGAATGAGCAGTTCTTC. Protein product: CASSPGRGRRVVNEQFF.